This T cell receptor beta chain was retrieved from a study of blood T cell repertoires in COVID-19. Across the whole study: From the United States, Italy and Spain came samples of acute and convalescent COVID-19.

The germline CDR1 and CDR2 sequences are SGHRS and YFSETQ. The J segment lost 2 bases and the V segment lost 5 bases, leaving 14 bases of the junction unmatched. The CDR3 has 17 amino acids. Data came from immunoSEQ multiplex PCR; TCRdb stores just in-frame clones and leaves some out. This sample yields tens of thousands of clones, of which around 80% are seen a single time; 10% to 15% belongs to the top ten. This clone is medium-sized within its sample. The chain joins TRBV5-1 to TRBJ1-2; TRBD1 matches at 8 bases. Sequenced sample: peripheral blood. This sequence originates from a man at least 80 years old with acute or convalescent COVID-19. DNA of the CDR3: TGCGCCAGCAGTCGTCCCCCAGGACAGGGAGAAAACTATGGCTACACCTTC. The encoded protein is CASSRPPGQGENYGYTF.